Given below is one TCR beta chain in context. The antigen is undetermined. cDNA was made from 500 ng RNA using alpha and beta constant primers. Each of the alpha and beta chains got its own library through chain-specific third strand synthesis with indices. TCRdb re-called the 5' RACE reads with MiXCR, one entry per CDR3 protein. The sample lists roughly 20,000 distinct CDR3 sequences, under 9.5% occurring once. Antiretroviral therapy had run roughly three months, about 14 weeks, before follow-up blood collection. All unsorted peripheral T cells were captured because whole blood was used without fractionation. The data were taken from a study of HIV-infected patients and healthy controls. Study context: CD8 counts did not change consistently during early therapy; the CD4:CD8 ratio climbed slightly. About 70% of the sixteen became undetectable by the second bleed, and all after another year of therapy.

V shed 2 bases and J shed 3 bases, with 5 bases lying between them. Germline loops: CDR1 MNHNS, CDR2 SASEGT. The CDR3 sequence is 13 residues long. General study points: Healthy control repertoires had roughly threefold more distinct CDR3s than untreated HIV+ repertoires, and higher Shannon diversity.

The sequence derives from an adult with HIV infection. Sequenced here: blood, sampled during antiretroviral therapy. This sequence joins TRBV6-1 and TRBJ1-3; no reliable D call. CDR3 DNA sequence: TGTGCCAGCAGTGAAAATTATGGAAACACCATATATTTT. Translation: CASSENYGNTIYF.